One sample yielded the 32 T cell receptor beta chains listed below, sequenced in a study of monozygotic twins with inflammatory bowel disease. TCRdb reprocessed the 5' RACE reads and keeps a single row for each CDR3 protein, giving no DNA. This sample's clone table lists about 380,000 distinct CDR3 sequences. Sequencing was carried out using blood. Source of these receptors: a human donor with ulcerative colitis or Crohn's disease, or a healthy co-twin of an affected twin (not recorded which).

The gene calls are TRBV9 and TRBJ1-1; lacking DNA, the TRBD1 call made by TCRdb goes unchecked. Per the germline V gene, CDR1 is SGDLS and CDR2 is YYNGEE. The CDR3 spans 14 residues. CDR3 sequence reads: CASSQGQGLDEAFF. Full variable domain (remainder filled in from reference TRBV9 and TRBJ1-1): DSGVTQTPKHLITATGQRVTLRCSPRSGDLSVYWYQQSLDQGLQFLIQYYNGEERAKGNILERFSAQQFPDLHSELNLSSLELGDSALYFCASSQGQGLDEAFFGQGTRLTVV.

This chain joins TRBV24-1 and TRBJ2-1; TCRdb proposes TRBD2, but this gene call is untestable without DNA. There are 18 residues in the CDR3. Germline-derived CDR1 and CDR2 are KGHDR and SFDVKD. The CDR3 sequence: CATHRGLAGEPCYNEQFF.

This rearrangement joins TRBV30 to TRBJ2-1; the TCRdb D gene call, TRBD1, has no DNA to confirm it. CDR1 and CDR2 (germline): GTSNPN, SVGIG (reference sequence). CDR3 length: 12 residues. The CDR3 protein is CACRVYYNEQFF.

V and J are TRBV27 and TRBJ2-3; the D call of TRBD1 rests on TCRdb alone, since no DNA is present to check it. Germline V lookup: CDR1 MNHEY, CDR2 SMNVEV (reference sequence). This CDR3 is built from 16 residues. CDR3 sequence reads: CASPVGKEHATDTQYF.

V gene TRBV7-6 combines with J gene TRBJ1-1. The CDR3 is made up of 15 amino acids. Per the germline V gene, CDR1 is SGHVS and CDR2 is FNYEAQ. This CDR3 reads CASSLAQGFGSEAFF.

CDR3 amino acids: CASSRITGTDTQYF. The V and J genes are TRBV4-3 and TRBJ2-3; TCRdb calls TRBD1, which cannot be checked without DNA. This CDR3 is 14 amino acids long. Germline V gene lookup returns CDR1 LGHNA and CDR2 YSLEER.

CDR3 residues: CSVEVGARDWAFF. This sequence joins TRBV29-1 and TRBJ1-1; TCRdb proposes TRBD1, but this gene call is untestable without DNA. Germline-derived CDR1 and CDR2 are SQVTM and ANQGSEA. This CDR3 spans 13 amino acids.

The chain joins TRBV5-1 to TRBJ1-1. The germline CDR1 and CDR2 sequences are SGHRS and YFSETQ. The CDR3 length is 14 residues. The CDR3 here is CASSLGERNTEAFF. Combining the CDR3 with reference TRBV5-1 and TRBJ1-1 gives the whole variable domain KAGVTQTPRYLIKTRGQQVTLSCSPISGHRSVSWYQQTPGQGLQFLFEYFSETQRNKGNFPGRFSGRQFSNSRSEMNVSTLELGDSALYLCASSLGERNTEAFFGQGTRLTVV.

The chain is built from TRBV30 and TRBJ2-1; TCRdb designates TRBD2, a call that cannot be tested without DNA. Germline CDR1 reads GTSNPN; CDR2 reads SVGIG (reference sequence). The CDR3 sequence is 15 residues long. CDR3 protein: CAWSVPGAPYNEQFF.

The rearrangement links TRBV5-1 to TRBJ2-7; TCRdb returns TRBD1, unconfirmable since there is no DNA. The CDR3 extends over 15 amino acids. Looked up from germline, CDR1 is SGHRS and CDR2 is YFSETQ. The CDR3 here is CASSLSGQGTYEQYF.

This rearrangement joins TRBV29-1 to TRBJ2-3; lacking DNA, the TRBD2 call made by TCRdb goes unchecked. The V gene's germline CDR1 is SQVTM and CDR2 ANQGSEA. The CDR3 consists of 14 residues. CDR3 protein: CSVGIGGATDTQYF.

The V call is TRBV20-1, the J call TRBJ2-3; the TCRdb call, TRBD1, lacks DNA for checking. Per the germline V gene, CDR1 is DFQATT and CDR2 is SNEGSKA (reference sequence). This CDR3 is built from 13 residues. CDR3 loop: CSADRDYTDTQYF.

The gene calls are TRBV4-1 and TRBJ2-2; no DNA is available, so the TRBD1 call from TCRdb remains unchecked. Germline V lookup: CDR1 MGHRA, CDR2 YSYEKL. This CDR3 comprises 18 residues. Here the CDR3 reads CASSHERTGTANTGELFF.

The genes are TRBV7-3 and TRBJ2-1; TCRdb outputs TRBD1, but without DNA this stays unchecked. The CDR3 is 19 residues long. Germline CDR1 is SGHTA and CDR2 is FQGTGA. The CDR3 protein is CASRLNLGGGGSSYNEQFF. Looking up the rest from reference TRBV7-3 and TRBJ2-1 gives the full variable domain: GAGVSQTPSNKVTEKGKYVELRCDPISGHTALYWYRQSLGQGPEFLIYFQGTGAADDSGLPNDRFFAVRPEGSVSTLKIQRTERGDSAVYLCASRLNLGGGGSSYNEQFFGPGTRLTVL.

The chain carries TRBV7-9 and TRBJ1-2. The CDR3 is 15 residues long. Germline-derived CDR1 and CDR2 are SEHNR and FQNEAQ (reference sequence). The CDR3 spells CASSSQEVEYYGYTF.

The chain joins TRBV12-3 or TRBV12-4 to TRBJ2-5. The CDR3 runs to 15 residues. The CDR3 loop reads CASSPSFGHQETQYF.

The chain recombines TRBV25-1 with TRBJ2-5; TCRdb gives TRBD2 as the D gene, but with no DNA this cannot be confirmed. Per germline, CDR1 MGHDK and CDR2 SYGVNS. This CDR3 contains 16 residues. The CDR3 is CASSEVTGSRWETQYF. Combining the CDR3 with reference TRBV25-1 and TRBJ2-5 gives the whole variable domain EADIYQTPRYLVIGTGKKITLECSQTMGHDKMYWYQQDPGMELHLIHYSYGVNSTEKGDLSSESTVSRIRTEHFPLTLESARPSHTSQYLCASSEVTGSRWETQYFGPGTRLLVL.

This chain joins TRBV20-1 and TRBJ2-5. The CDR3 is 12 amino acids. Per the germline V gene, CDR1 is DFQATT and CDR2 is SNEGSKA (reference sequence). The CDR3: CSARGSSETQYF.

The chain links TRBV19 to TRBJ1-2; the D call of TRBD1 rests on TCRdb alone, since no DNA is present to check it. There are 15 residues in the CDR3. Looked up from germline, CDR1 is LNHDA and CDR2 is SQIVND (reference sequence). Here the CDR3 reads CASSPQGRGNYGYTF.

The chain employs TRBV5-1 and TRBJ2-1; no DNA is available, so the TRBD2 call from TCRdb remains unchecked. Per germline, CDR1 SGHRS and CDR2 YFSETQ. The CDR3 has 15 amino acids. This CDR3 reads CASSPLAGGPNEQFF.

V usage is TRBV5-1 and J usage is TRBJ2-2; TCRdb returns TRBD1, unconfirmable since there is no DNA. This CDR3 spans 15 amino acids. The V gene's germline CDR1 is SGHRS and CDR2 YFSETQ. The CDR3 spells CASSWGGSSTGELFF.

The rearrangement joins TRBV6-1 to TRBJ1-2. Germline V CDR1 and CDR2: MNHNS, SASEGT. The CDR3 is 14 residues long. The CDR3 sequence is CASSGDSPHYGYTF.

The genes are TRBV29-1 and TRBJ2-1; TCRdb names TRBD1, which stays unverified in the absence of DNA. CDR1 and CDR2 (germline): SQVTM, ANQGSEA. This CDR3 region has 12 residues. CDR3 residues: CSSNRGWDEQFF.

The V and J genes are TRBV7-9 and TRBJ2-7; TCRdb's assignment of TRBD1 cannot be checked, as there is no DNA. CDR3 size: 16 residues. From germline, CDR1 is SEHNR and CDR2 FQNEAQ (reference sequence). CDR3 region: CASSPGTGGTPYEQYF.

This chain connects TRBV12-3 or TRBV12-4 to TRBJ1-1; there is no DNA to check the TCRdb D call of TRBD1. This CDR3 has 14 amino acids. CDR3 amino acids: CASSSRTGDLEAFF.

This CDR3 reads CASSSSGRREAFF. This chain links TRBV7-2 with TRBJ1-1; TCRdb indicates TRBD1, and absent DNA this call remains unverified. The germline gives CDR1 SGHTA, CDR2 FQGNSA. The CDR3 runs to 13 residues.

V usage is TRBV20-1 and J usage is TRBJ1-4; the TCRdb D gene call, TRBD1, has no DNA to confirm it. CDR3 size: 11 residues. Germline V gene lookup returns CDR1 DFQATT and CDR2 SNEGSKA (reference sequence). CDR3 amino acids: CSVQGAEKLFF.

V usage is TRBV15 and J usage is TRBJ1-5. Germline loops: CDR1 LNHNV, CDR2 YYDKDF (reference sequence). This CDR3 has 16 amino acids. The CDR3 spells CATSREISAGHWSQHF.

CDR3: CASSFGVYEQYF. The chain employs TRBV28 and TRBJ2-7. The CDR3 has 12 residues. The germline V gene has CDR1 MDHEN and CDR2 SYDVKM.

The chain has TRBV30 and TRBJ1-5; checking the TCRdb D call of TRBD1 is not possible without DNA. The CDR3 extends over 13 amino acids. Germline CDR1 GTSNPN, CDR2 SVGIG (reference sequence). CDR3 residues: CAWARDINQPQHF. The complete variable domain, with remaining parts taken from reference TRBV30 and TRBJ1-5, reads SQTIHQWPATLVQPVGSPLSLECTVEGTSNPNLYWYRQAAGRGLQLLFYSVGIGQISSEVPQNLSASRPQDRQFILSSKKLLLSDSGFYLCAWARDINQPQHFGDGTRLSIL.

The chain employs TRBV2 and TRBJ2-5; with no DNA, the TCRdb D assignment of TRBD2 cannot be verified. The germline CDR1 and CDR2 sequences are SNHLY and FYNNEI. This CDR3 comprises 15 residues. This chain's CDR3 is CASSGTSGDQETQYF.

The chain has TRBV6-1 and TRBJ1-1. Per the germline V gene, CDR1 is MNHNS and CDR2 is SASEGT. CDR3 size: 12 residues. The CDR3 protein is CASSDFGQRAFF.